A single sample is the source of the 6 T cell receptor beta chains below, sequenced in a study of molecular identifiers for immune sequencing clone quantification. One entry per CDR3 protein, called by TCRdb with MiXCR from the PCR reads. The sample has 68,000 or so distinct CDR3 sequences, about 17% seen once; the top ten hold around 1.6%. Sample: naive CD8+ T cells from blood, with Jurkat cell RNA spiked in. Subset in this sample: FACS-sorted CD8+CD4-CCR7+CD45RA+ naive T cells. The source of these receptors is a human donor in good health. Some libraries in this study had Jurkat cell RNA spiked in.

As concerns this clonotype: This may stem from a read error, because a much larger clone lies one nucleotide away. CDR3 nucleotides: TGCAGTGCTCCCCTTGCTAGCGGGGATACAGATACGCAGTATTTT. Its protein product is CSAPLASGDTDTQYF. V gene TRBV20-1 combines with J gene TRBJ2-3, with 9 bases aligning to TRBD2. Germline lookup yields CDR1 DFQATT and CDR2 SNEGSKA (reference sequence). Trimming cost V 5 bases and J 3 bases; bases outside gene matches: 9. The CDR3 is 15 residues long.

CDR3 DNA: TGTGCCACCCAACCGGGACAGACCGGCAATGAGCAGTTCTTC. It encodes CATQPGQTGNEQFF. This chain connects TRBV15 to TRBJ2-1; 7 positions match TRBD1. J gave up 6 bases and V 8 bases, and 10 bases lay outside the gene matches. Germline V gene lookup returns CDR1 LNHNV and CDR2 YYDKDF (reference sequence). The CDR3 length is 14 residues.

The rearrangement uses TRBV30 and TRBJ2-1, with D possibly TRBD1 on 5 matching bases. V was cut by 5 bases and J by 0 bases, with 14 bases left in between. The CDR3 has 15 residues. Looked up from germline, CDR1 is GTSNPN and CDR2 is SVGIG (reference sequence). CDR3 amino acids: CAWATARSSYNEQFF. For the CDR3, the DNA is TGTGCCTGGGCGACAGCTAGGAGCTCCTACAATGAGCAGTTCTTC.

At least ten counts were recorded for this clonotype. The gene calls are TRBV30 and TRBJ2-1; D may match TRBD1 or TRBD2 (6 bases each). CDR3 length equals 14 residues. V was cut by 5 bases and J by 8 bases, with 19 bases left in between. Germline loops: CDR1 GTSNPN, CDR2 SVGIG (reference sequence). As DNA, the CDR3 is TGTGCCTGGTCGCTTTCGGGGGCGGGCGATGAGCAGTTCTTC. It yields the protein CAWSLSGAGDEQFF.

This clonotype has more than one count but fewer than ten. The rearrangement uses TRBV27 and TRBJ2-7; 8 nucleotides align to TRBD2. This CDR3 contains 14 residues. The germline gives CDR1 MNHEY, CDR2 SMNVEV (reference sequence). The V and J ends lost 1 base and 6 bases, in that order; junction bases with no gene match: 5. The CDR3 DNA is TGTGCCAGCAGTTTATTGCGGGAGGCTGGCGAGCAGTACTTC. The encoded protein is CASSLLREAGEQYF.

This clonotype was observed a few times. Given a much more abundant clone one base away, this may be a read error. J is TRBJ2-1 and V is TRBV15, with D hard to call. This CDR3 is built from 15 residues. The V end lost 3 bases, the J end lost 9 bases, and 18 bases lay between the germline ends. The germline V gene has CDR1 LNHNV and CDR2 YYDKDF (reference sequence). CDR3 in DNA: TGTGCCACCAGCAGTGAGGTTGCTTTGGGTTCTGAGCAGTTCTTC. It translates to CATSSEVALGSEQFF.